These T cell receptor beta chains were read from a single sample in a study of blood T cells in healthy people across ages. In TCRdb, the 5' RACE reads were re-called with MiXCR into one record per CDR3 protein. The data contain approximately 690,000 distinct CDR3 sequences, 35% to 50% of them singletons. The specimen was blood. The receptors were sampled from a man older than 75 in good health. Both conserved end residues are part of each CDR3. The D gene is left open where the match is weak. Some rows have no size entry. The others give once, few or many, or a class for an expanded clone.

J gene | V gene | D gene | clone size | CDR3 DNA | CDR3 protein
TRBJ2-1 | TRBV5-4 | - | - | TGTGCCAGCAGCAGGGTGGAGGGAGGAATGAATGAGCAGTTCTTC | CASSRVEGGMNEQFF
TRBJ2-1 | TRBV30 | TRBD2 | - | TGTGCCTGGAGCCAGTACAGGAGGACTAGGGTTACTGAGCAGTTCTTC | CAWSQYRRTRVTEQFF
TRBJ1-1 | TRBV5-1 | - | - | TGCGCCAGCAGCTTGGAAGAGGTGTCCTTTATGAACACTGAAGCTTTCTTT | CASSLEEVSFMNTEAFF
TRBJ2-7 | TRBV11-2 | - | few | TGTGCCAGCAGCTTAGATCGTCTAGGCGAGCAGTACTTC | CASSLDRLGEQYF
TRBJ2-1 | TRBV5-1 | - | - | TGCGCCAGCAGCTTGGGAGGACAGAACAATGAGCAGTTCTTC | CASSLGGQNNEQFF
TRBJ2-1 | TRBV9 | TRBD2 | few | TGTGCCAGCAGCGTAGTAAGCGGGAGAGGCGGTAGGAATGAGCAGTTCTTC | CASSVVSGRGGRNEQFF
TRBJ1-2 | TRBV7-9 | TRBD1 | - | TGTGCCAGCAGTGACCCGGGACAGGGCCCTGGCTACACCTTC | CASSDPGQGPGYTF
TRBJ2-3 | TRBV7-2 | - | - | TGTGCCAGCAGCTTTTCTCGGGCTGCAGATACGCAGTATTTT | CASSFSRAADTQYF
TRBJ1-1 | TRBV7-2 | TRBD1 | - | TGTGCCAGCAGCCTGGACAGGGCGCGGGCTGAAGCTTTCTTT | CASSLDRARAEAFF
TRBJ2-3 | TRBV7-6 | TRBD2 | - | TGTGCCAGCAGCTTGGGACTAGCGCCCAAGGATACGCAGTATTTT | CASSLGLAPKDTQYF
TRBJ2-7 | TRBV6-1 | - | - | TGTGCCAGCAGTGAAGGGGGGTCGTACGAGCAGTACTTC | CASSEGGSYEQYF
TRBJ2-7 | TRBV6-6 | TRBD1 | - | TGTGCCAGCAGTTACTCTGGGACAGCTTACAATGAGCAGTACTTC | CASSYSGTAYNEQYF
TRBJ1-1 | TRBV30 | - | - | TGTGCCTGGAGTGTAGACAAGTCTGAAGCTTTCTTT | CAWSVDKSEAFF
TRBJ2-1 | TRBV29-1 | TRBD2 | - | TGCAGCGTTGTTACCGGGACTAGCGAGTTCTTC | CSVVTGTSEFF
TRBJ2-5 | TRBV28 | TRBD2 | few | TGTGCCAGCGTATCTAGCGGGAGGAGGGAGACCCAGTACTTC | CASVSSGRRETQYF
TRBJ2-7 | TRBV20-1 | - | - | TGCAGTGCTAGAGGTCCCACTGGAATCGAGCAGTACTTC | CSARGPTGIEQYF
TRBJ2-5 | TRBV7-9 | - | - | TGTGCCAGCAGCTGGGAGGTTGTGGGGACCCAGTACTTC | CASSWEVVGTQYF
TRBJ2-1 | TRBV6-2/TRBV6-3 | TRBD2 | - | TGTGCCAGCAGTTACTCGATTTCTAGCGGGGGTAATGAGCAGTTCTTC | CASSYSISSGGNEQFF
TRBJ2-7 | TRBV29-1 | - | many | TGCAGCGTTGAGGCGCAATCCTACGAGCAGTACTTC | CSVEAQSYEQYF
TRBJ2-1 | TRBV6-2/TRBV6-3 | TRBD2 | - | TGTGCCAGCAGTTACTCAGGTAGCGGGATATCCCAGGTATATGAGCAGTTCTTC | CASSYSGSGISQVYEQFF
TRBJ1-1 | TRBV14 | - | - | TGTGCCAGCAGCCAAGTATATGGCTCAGAAGCTTTCTTT | CASSQVYGSEAFF
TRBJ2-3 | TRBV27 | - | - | TGTGCCAGCAGTCCCCGCCGGGGTGCGGATACGCAGTATTTT | CASSPRRGADTQYF
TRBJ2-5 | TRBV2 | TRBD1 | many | TGTGCCAGCAGTGATGAACAGGGGAGAGAGACCCAGTACTTC | CASSDEQGRETQYF
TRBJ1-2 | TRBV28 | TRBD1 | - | TGTGCCAGCAGCCGACAGGGGGCGCGAGGCTACACCTTC | CASSRQGARGYTF